This T cell receptor (beta chain) was captured by sequencing in a study of OX40 agonist ivuxolimab in advanced cancers. Study as a whole: An agonistic human IgG2 monoclonal antibody against OX40 (CD134) was given. Study results and caveats: Among the lowest peripheral clonal expansion occurred in 0.1-3.0 mg/kg partial responders.

Worth noting for this clone: Its antigen is as yet unknown.

Germline CDR1 SGHDT, CDR2 YYEEEE. The CDR3 is 17 residues long. Trimming took off 6 bases at V and 0 bases at J, with 18 bases between the two ends. Measured with immunoSEQ multiplex PCR; TCRdb has only the in-frame clones, and not every one. The sample comprises 45,000 to 50,000 clones, 70% to 90% of which are singletons, and 12% rests with the top ten. Sequencing used CD4+ or CD8+ T cells sorted from blood, obtained in a trial of the OX40 agonist ivuxolimab. The genes are TRBV5-6 and TRBJ2-2, with D tentatively TRBD2 (6 bases). The clonotype comes from an adult with an advanced solid tumor such as melanoma, head and neck, liver or kidney cancer. CDR3 residues: CASTWDWRTSNTGELFF. The CDR3 DNA is TGTGCCAGCACCTGGGACTGGCGAACATCGAACACCGGGGAGCTGTTTTTT.